The subject of this entry is one TCR beta chain. Its cognate antigen has yet to be identified. Qualities for individual bases were not recorded, and no much larger clone is one base off. These data originate in a study of cytomegalovirus exposure and HLA in healthy donors (dated by TCRdb to 2017 to 2019). About the study as a whole: According to a later analysis, one platform produced both the approximately 110 validation repertoires and the approximately 670 repertoires of the first cohort. The study aimed to test whether signatures of past pathogen exposure could be identified by cataloging public T cell receptors. Along with the 666-subject first cohort, a separate validation cohort of approximately 110 different subjects was used. To predict cytomegalovirus infection status, the study brought together high-throughput TCR immunosequencing, statistical association of individual TCRs with disease status, and machine learning.

Study-wide findings and limitations: Subsequent analysis determined that TCRs grouped into clusters in the first cohort also showed a tendency toward co-occurrence across the 90 to 150 validation repertoires, and 85% to 95% of cluster scores exceeded 0. Most TCR sequences were seen in very few donors, while some public TCRs were found in many individuals. The classifier was reported to diagnose cytomegalovirus status with high specificity and sensitivity in both the original and validation cohorts. The authors suggested that the approach could potentially be extended to other disease states and immunological phenotypes. The study listed 150 to 200 TCR beta chains as associated with cytomegalovirus. All 110 or so repertoires were used to score co-occurrence in the validation cohort in a later analysis, because that analysis had no HLA typing for the cohort. Three of the identified cytomegalovirus-associated TCR beta chains were confirmed in vitro to be specific for cytomegalovirus antigens.

The receptor library was made with the immunoSEQ multiplex PCR assay. As for the original processing: A statistical classification framework was built for diagnosing cytomegalovirus status from the catalog of TCR beta chain sequences. Not all clones reach the TCRdb copy of this immuneACCESS table, which keeps in-frame sequences only. Checked studies attribute under half of the gap to unresolved V genes and leave the rest unexplained. That table gives V, J and clone size, and the DNA gave D and trimming. This sample holds roughly 52,000 clones; roughly 93% were observed only once. More than 1.5% of the sample is held by the ten biggest clonotypes. Donors formed part of the validation cohort, which comprised about 130 subjects and was distinct from the first cohort of 666 subjects. The TCR comes from a young woman in good health and CMV-seropositive. Specimen: PBMCs.

Here the CDR3 is given as CASSPDISYEQYF. In nucleotide form, the sequence is TGTGCCAGCAGTCCTGACATATCCTACGAGCAGTACTTC. The chain links TRBV6-4 with TRBJ2-7; the D gene is not confidently resolved. Taken from the germline V gene, the CDR1 and CDR2 loops are MRHNA and SNTAGT. From the cysteine up to the phenylalanine, the CDR3 has a length of 13 residues. Just CDR3 DNA is preserved here, 39 bases in frame from base 1. V is cut by 5 bases and J by 1 base, and the space between the germline ends is 9 bases.